This section outlines one T cell receptor (beta chain) sequence together with its context. The target antigen is unknown. This table comes from immunoSEQ multiplex PCR, and its TCRdb copy is limited to in-frame clones, with some not included. The sample holds over 120,000 clones, 70% to 90% seen once. The data derive from a study of T cell responses to AZD1222 COVID-19 vaccine. Study overall: Pooled in the analysis were second doses at about 4 or about 12 weeks. Study findings and constraints: Two AZD1222 administrations were followed by greater Spike-specific TCR breadth and depth. Variant regions that are unmutated are reportedly the target of nearly half of spike-specific TCRs. Mostly white British, mostly female donors; authors suggested clonal diversity may be underestimated.

V lost 7 bases and J 4 bases, leaving 5 bases between the germline ends. Germline V lookup: CDR1 MNHEY, CDR2 SVGAGI. This CDR3 comprises 12 residues. The source material was peripheral blood, sampled on day 0 of AZD1222 vaccination. The J gene is TRBJ1-6, the V gene TRBV6-5; unclear D gene. The origin of this receptor is an adult in good health. The CDR3 DNA reads as TGTGCCAGCAAGGAGTATAATTCACCCCTCCACTTT. It translates to CASKEYNSPLHF.